Each of the 18 T cell receptor beta chains below was sequenced from the same sample in a study of glioma-infiltrating T cells after dendritic cell vaccination. Some clones are missing from TCRdb's copy, which holds only in-frame ones; the method was immunoSEQ multiplex PCR. The repertoire holds about 110,000 clones, with about 90% as singletons. Specified time point: after dendritic cell vaccination, including at tumor progression/relapse. Source: blood, taken after dendritic cell vaccination. Every receptor here comes from a human donor with glioblastoma.

This chain links TRBV5-1 with TRBJ1-2; the D gene is possibly TRBD1 (6 bases). V was shortened by 4 bases and J by 7 bases, with 14 bases between the two germline ends. This CDR3 spans 13 amino acids. CDR1 and CDR2 (germline): SGHRS, YFSETQ. CDR3 protein: CASSLQGSTGYTF. Written as DNA, the CDR3 is TGCGCCAGCAGCCTACAGGGATCTACTGGCTACACCTTC. The full variable domain, with the rest looked up from reference TRBV5-1 and TRBJ1-2, is KAGVTQTPRYLIKTRGQQVTLSCSPISGHRSVSWYQQTPGQGLQFLFEYFSETQRNKGNFPGRFSGRQFSNSRSEMNVSTLELGDSALYLCASSLQGSTGYTFGSGTRLTVV.

This clone is a singleton in its sample. The chain is built from TRBV6-6 and TRBJ1-1, with 7 bases that match TRBD1. V shed 7 bases, J shed 4 bases, and the junction held 9 bases outside the gene matches. The CDR3 covers 14 residues. Germline loops: CDR1 MNHNY, CDR2 SVGAGI (reference sequence). The CDR3 sequence: CASIFMEGATEAFF. As DNA, the CDR3 is TGTGCCAGCATTTTTATGGAGGGGGCCACTGAAGCTTTCTTT.

The gene calls are TRBV6-1 and TRBJ1-3, with D uncertain. With 4 bases removed from V and 2 bases from J, the gap between germline ends came to 15 bases. The germline V gene has CDR1 MNHNS and CDR2 SASEGT. The CDR3 length is 16 residues. The CDR3 region is CASSGGELLTGNTIYF. The DNA for the CDR3 is TGTGCCAGCAGTGGTGGGGAGCTATTAACTGGAAACACCATATATTTT.

Written as DNA, the CDR3 is TGCGCCAGCAGCTTGGGGACAGGGAACACCGGGGAGCTGTTTTTT. Translated, it gives CASSLGTGNTGELFF. This chain connects TRBV5-1 to TRBJ2-2; 7 bases agree with TRBD1. CDR3 length equals 15 residues. Unmatched junction bases numbered 0, after V lost 0 bases and J lost 1 base. From germline, CDR1 is SGHRS and CDR2 YFSETQ. The full variable domain, with the rest looked up from reference TRBV5-1 and TRBJ2-2, is KAGVTQTPRYLIKTRGQQVTLSCSPISGHRSVSWYQQTPGQGLQFLFEYFSETQRNKGNFPGRFSGRQFSNSRSEMNVSTLELGDSALYLCASSLGTGNTGELFFGEGSRLTVL.

This sequence joins TRBV9 and TRBJ2-2; D remains ambiguous. Germline CDR1 SGDLS, CDR2 YYNGEE. This CDR3 is 17 amino acids long. The V and J ends lost 1 base and 4 bases respectively, with 17 bases between them. This chain's CDR3 is CASSVHFRERGTGELFF. The CDR3 bases are TGTGCCAGCAGCGTACATTTCCGAGAGCGCGGCACCGGGGAGCTGTTTTTT.

This clone was seen only once. The chain carries TRBV28 and TRBJ2-5, with 10 nucleotides matching TRBD2. Germline assignment: CDR1 MDHEN and CDR2 SYDVKM. Losses at the gene ends were 6 bases for V and 5 bases for J; bases not matched to a gene: 3. This CDR3 comprises 13 residues. The CDR3 coding sequence is TGTGCCAGCAGGAGCGGGAGGGCGGAGACCCAGTACTTC. Its protein product is CASRSGRAETQYF.

The CDR3 spells CASSVREDTEAFF. Here the CDR3 DNA reads TGTGCCAGCAGCGTAAGGGAGGACACTGAAGCTTTCTTT. The rearrangement links TRBV11-3 to TRBJ1-1; no definite D call. This CDR3 is built from 13 residues. Germline lookup yields CDR1 SGHNT and CDR2 YENEEA. V was trimmed by 5 bases and J by 3 bases, leaving 10 bases between them.

The CDR3 spells CAISTSGGRDTQYF. CDR3 coding DNA: TGTGCCATCAGTACTAGCGGGGGAAGAGATACGCAGTATTTT. This chain connects TRBV10-3 to TRBJ2-3, with TRBD2 identical over 11 bases. V shed 5 bases and J 5 bases; nucleotides not matched to a gene: 3. The germline CDR1 and CDR2 sequences are ENHRY and SYGVKD. This CDR3 has 14 residues.

Of note for this clone: A junction boundary mismatches the germline segment, possibly from a read error. The chain joins TRBV7-7 to TRBJ2-7; 10 bases match TRBD1. The length of the CDR3 is 15 residues. Germline assignment: CDR1 SSHAT and CDR2 FNYEAQ (reference sequence). The CDR3 loop is CASSSPGTGAGEQYF. The CDR3 DNA sequence: TGTGCTAGCAGCTCACCCGGGACAGGGGCTGGCGAGCAGTACTTC.

This clone occurred a few times. Other DNA sequences from this sample encode an identical CDR3 as well. The J gene is TRBJ1-6, the V gene TRBV5-1; no clear D. The CDR3 is 14 residues long. CDR1 and CDR2 from the germline V gene are SGHRS and YFSETQ. Trimming left V 4 bases short and J 10 bases short, with 15 bases between. The CDR3 sequence: CASSHEGARSPLHF. Written as DNA, the CDR3 is TGCGCCAGCAGCCACGAGGGCGCGCGGTCACCCCTCCACTTT.

Note on this clone: The sample holds other DNA sequences that translate to the same CDR3. The J gene is TRBJ1-6, the V gene TRBV6-5; 10 bases line up with TRBD1. This CDR3 is built from 15 residues. The germline V gene has CDR1 MNHEY and CDR2 SVGAGI. After removal of 4 bases from V and 6 bases from J, the junction contained 3 bases not matched to a gene. The CDR3 here is CASSSRQGANSPLHF. Written as DNA, the CDR3 is TGTGCCAGCAGTTCCCGACAGGGGGCTAATTCACCCCTCCACTTT.

CDR3 DNA sequence: TGTGCCAGCAGTTACTCGAGGGAGGAACCCTACAATGAGCAGTTCTTC. Translated: CASSYSREEPYNEQFF. V gene TRBV6-6 combines with J gene TRBJ2-1, with a possible D match to TRBD2 (6 bases). This CDR3 contains 16 residues. Per the germline V gene, CDR1 is MNHNY and CDR2 is SVGAGI (reference sequence). Trimming removed 0 bases from V and 2 bases from J, with 11 bases in between.

This clone appeared once. The chain recombines TRBV12-5 with TRBJ1-5, with TRBD1 matching 7 bases. Germline V gene data show CDR1 as LGHNT and CDR2 as FRNRAP. This CDR3 region has 16 residues. V dropped 0 bases and J dropped 6; count of bases not matched to a gene: 8. The CDR3 bases are TGTGCTAGTGGTTTGGTAGTAGGGGGCGCAGGTCAGCCCCAGCATTTT. Protein sequence: CASGLVVGGAGQPQHF.

V usage is TRBV5-1 and J usage is TRBJ2-3; D is perhaps TRBD2 (6 bases). The V and J ends lost 3 bases and 6 bases respectively, with 23 bases between them. CDR3 length: 17 residues. Germline CDR1 reads SGHRS; CDR2 reads YFSETQ. The CDR3 bases are TGCGCCAGCAGCTCACTGGTATCGGCAGGGAGGTCCGATACGCAGTATTTT. Translated: CASSSLVSAGRSDTQYF.

The chain recombines TRBV11-2 with TRBJ2-1; D remains ambiguous. CDR3 size: 15 residues. The germline V gene encodes CDR1 SGHAT and CDR2 FQNNGV. Trimming left V 1 base short and J 1 base short, with 8 bases between. As DNA, the CDR3 is TGTGCCAGCAGCTTAGCAGGTCTGTCCTACAATGAGCAGTTCTTC. It is translated as CASSLAGLSYNEQFF.

The V gene is TRBV5-1, the J gene TRBJ2-1; 8 bases line up with TRBD2. CDR3 length: 15 residues. V trimming: 4 bases; J trimming: 0 bases; junction bases outside the gene matches: 3. CDR1 and CDR2 from the germline V gene are SGHRS and YFSETQ. The chain's CDR3 is CASSLLAASYNEQFF. The DNA of the CDR3 is TGCGCCAGCAGCCTACTAGCGGCCTCCTACAATGAGCAGTTCTTC.

CDR3 DNA sequence: TGTGCCACCAGCAGAGAAAACAGGAAAGAAGGCTACACCTTC. Translated, it gives CATSRENRKEGYTF. The gene calls are TRBV15 and TRBJ1-2; maybe TRBD1 (5 bases). The V and J ends lost 0 bases and 8 bases respectively, with 13 bases between them. Per the germline V gene, CDR1 is LNHNV and CDR2 is YYDKDF (reference sequence). The length of the CDR3 is 14 residues.

This chain connects TRBV7-9 to TRBJ2-1; 14 positions agree with TRBD2. The germline CDR1 and CDR2 sequences are SEHNR and FQNEAQ (reference sequence). The CDR3 spans 16 residues. Trimming cost V 2 bases and J 7 bases; bases outside gene matches: 4. The CDR3 DNA is TGTGCCAGCAGCTTATTGGGACTAGCGGGAGATAATGAGCAGTTCTTC. Translating it yields CASSLLGLAGDNEQFF. The full variable domain, its missing parts supplied by reference TRBV7-9 and TRBJ2-1, is DTGVSQNPRHKITKRGQNVTFRCDPISEHNRLYWYRQTLGQGPEFLTYFQNEAQLEKSRLLSDRFSAERPKGSFSTLEIQRTEQGDSAMYLCASSLLGLAGDNEQFFGPGTRLTVL.